This T cell receptor beta chain was sequenced in a study of control samples from healthy donors and cancer patients. The CDR3 length is 14 residues. V lost 1 base, J lost 3 bases, and 10 bases lay in between. Germline CDR1 KGHSH, CDR2 LQKENI. Clones were sequenced by immunoSEQ multiplex PCR, and TCRdb holds only the in-frame ones, with some missing. The data show more than 95,000 clones, with roughly 92% seen just once and 0.55% to 0.65% held by the top ten. The V call is TRBV18, the J call TRBJ2-7; D gene ambiguous. The TCR sequence derives from an elderly man with head and neck cancer. The sequenced sample consisted of PBMCs. CDR3 sequence: CASSPLRSDYEQYF. CDR3 nucleotides: TGTGCCAGCTCACCACTCAGATCGGACTACGAGCAGTACTTC. The whole variable domain, filled in from reference TRBV18 and TRBJ2-7, reads NAGVMQNPRHLVRRRGQEARLRCSPMKGHSHVYWYRQLPEEGLKFMVYLQKENIIDESGMPKERFSAEFPKEGPSILRIQQVVRGDSAAYFCASSPLRSDYEQYFGPGTRLTVT.